The 2 T cell receptor beta chains given below trace back to one sample, sequenced in a study of CD8 T cells in ankylosing spondylitis. A single record per CDR3 protein comes from TCRdb applying MiXCR to the 5' RACE reads. The sample has about 800,000 distinct CDR3 sequences; approximately 10% are singletons. Their specific antigens are unknown. Study-wide points: Seemingly characteristic of ankylosing spondylitis blood was a TCR beta motif consisting of several highly homologous variants.

The sequenced sample was blood, either unsorted or a sorted T cell fraction (not recorded which). The origin of the receptors is a male donor with ankylosing spondylitis.

This clonotype appeared a few times. The rearrangement links TRBV10-3 to TRBJ1-2, with D unclear. Trimming cost V 6 bases and J 4 bases, with 6 bases left between them. The germline CDR1 and CDR2 sequences are ENHRY and SYGVKD. The CDR3 totals 11 residues. CDR3 DNA: TGTGCCATCAGCGCTTCCTATGGCTACACCTTC. Encoded protein: CAISASYGYTF.

This clonotype was found many times. The chain employs TRBV20-1 and TRBJ2-5; D is unresolved. Germline-derived CDR1 and CDR2 are DFQATT and SNEGSKA (reference sequence). The length of the CDR3 is 12 residues. Trimming stripped 0 bases from V and 5 bases from J, with 7 bases between. The CDR3 coding sequence is TGCAGTGCTAGAGATTACGGGGAGACCCAGTACTTC. It is translated as CSARDYGETQYF.